The clone carrying this T cell receptor beta chain was detected once. Trimming cost V 5 bases and J 3 bases, with 10 bases left between them. The CDR3 has 13 amino acids. From germline, CDR1 is LNHDA and CDR2 SQIVND (reference sequence). Original data processing: Researchers report that nucleated cell counts were estimated from reference gene primer amplification. Produced via immunoSEQ multiplex PCR; TCRdb's table is partial and in-frame only. V, J and clone size derive from that table, while D and trimming were established from the DNA sequence. The table lists 150,000 or so clones, about four fifths of them singletons. The sample belongs to a study of blood T cell repertoires in COVID-19. Study context: There were acute and convalescent COVID-19 samples, and they came from the United States, Italy and Spain. In each case, the material was cDNA or gDNA derived from T cells, B-cell-depleted T cells, or PBMCs.

The receptor was derived from a human donor with acute or convalescent COVID-19. The donor label of this sample is uncertain. The genes are TRBV19 and TRBJ1-2; D not certain. Sequenced input: peripheral blood. The CDR3 nucleotides are TGTGCCAGTAGTTCGGGGTGGTACTATGGCTACACCTTC. Its translation: CASSSGWYYGYTF. Variable domain in full (rest from reference TRBV19 and TRBJ1-2): DGGITQSPKYLFRKEGQNVTLSCEQNLNHDAMYWYRQDPGQGLRLIYYSQIVNDFQKGDIAEGYSVSREKKESFPLTVTSAQKNPTAFYLCASSSGWYYGYTFGSGTRLTVV.